The 22 T cell receptor beta chains given below trace back to one sample, sequenced in a study of blood T cell repertoires in COVID-19. TCRdb's copy holds only in-frame clones and misses some; the assay was immunoSEQ multiplex PCR. The table records around 100,000 clones, about 88% of them present only once. Sequencing was carried out using peripheral blood. Receptor source: a human donor in a cohort sampled during active COVID-19.

The chain uses TRBV6-1 and TRBJ2-7; 7 nucleotides agree with TRBD2. Per germline, CDR1 MNHNS and CDR2 SASEGT. Trimming at V came to 2 bases and at J to 2 bases, leaving 6 bases not matched to a gene. This CDR3 has 15 residues. The CDR3 spells CASSERAGDPYEQYF. In DNA form, the CDR3 reads TGTGCCAGCAGTGAACGGGCGGGGGACCCCTACGAGCAGTACTTC.

The chain links TRBV14 to TRBJ2-3; the match to TRBD2 covers 7 bases. The CDR3 contains 17 residues. The V gene's germline CDR1 is SGHDN and CDR2 FVKESK. Trimming cost V 2 bases and J 0 bases; bases outside gene matches: 8. CDR3 region: CASSQSGVYPSTDTQYF. The CDR3 region has the DNA TGTGCCAGCAGCCAAAGCGGGGTCTACCCTAGCACAGATACGCAGTATTTT.

This sequence joins TRBV10-3 and TRBJ1-1; TRBD1 might be the D (6 bases). CDR3 length equals 9 residues. Germline loops: CDR1 ENHRY, CDR2 SYGVKD. V lost 11 bases and J 8 bases, leaving 9 bases between the germline ends. The CDR3 DNA reads as TGTGCCGTACAGGGAGAAGCTTTCTTT. Its protein is CAVQGEAFF.

This chain uses TRBV24-1 with TRBJ1-2; 8 nucleotides agree with TRBD1. Trimming took 4 bases from V and 5 from J; bases not matched to a gene: 8. The germline V gene has CDR1 KGHDR and CDR2 SFDVKD. The CDR3 runs to 15 residues. CDR3 region: CATSDPRTGSYGYTF. As DNA, the CDR3 is TGTGCCACCAGTGACCCCCGGACAGGGTCGTATGGCTACACCTTC.

The gene calls are TRBV5-6 and TRBJ2-4; D uncertain. This CDR3 has 17 residues. V was shortened by 4 bases and J by 1 base, with 18 bases between the two germline ends. Germline V gene data show CDR1 as SGHDT and CDR2 as YYEEEE. CDR3 loop: CASSTAPLLGAKNIQYF. CDR3 nucleotides: TGTGCCAGCAGCACGGCCCCCCTCCTCGGGGCCAAAAACATTCAGTACTTC.

The rearrangement joins TRBV6-6 to TRBJ2-7; the D is unclear. CDR1 is MNHNY and CDR2 is SVGAGI in the germline V gene (reference sequence). Between the trimmed V and J ends, which lost 6 bases and 0 bases, there was a span of 9 bases. This CDR3 spans 13 amino acids. CDR3 region: CASRSGNSYEQYF. The CDR3 nucleotides are TGTGCCAGCAGGTCAGGAAACTCCTACGAGCAGTACTTC.

The CDR3 loop reads CASSSTLAGRQETQYF. CDR3 sequence (DNA): TGTGCCAGCAGCTCAACCTTAGCGGGAAGACAAGAGACCCAGTACTTC. The V and J genes are TRBV11-2 and TRBJ2-5; 8 nucleotides align to TRBD2. With V trimmed by 4 bases and J by 2 bases, 9 bases remained unmatched. From germline, CDR1 is SGHAT and CDR2 FQNNGV. This CDR3 is built from 16 residues.

This chain uses TRBV7-9 with TRBJ1-5, with 7 bases lining up with TRBD1. This CDR3 has 14 amino acids. V trimming: 5 bases; J trimming: 3 bases; junction bases outside the gene matches: 4. Per germline, CDR1 SEHNR and CDR2 FQNEAQ (reference sequence). CDR3 in amino acids: CASSRQGPNQPQHF. CDR3 DNA: TGTGCCAGCAGCCGACAGGGCCCCAATCAGCCCCAGCATTTT.

The gene calls are TRBV7-3 and TRBJ1-2, with D perhaps matching TRBD1 (5 bases). The CDR3 extends over 13 amino acids. In germline, CDR1 is SGHTA, CDR2 FQGTGA. V was shortened by 5 bases and J by 8 bases, with 15 bases between the two germline ends. The CDR3 sequence: CASSAGAGMGYTF. The DNA of the CDR3 is TGTGCCAGCAGCGCCGGGGCGGGGATGGGCTACACCTTC.

The chain recombines TRBV2 with TRBJ2-7; 11 bases fit TRBD2. CDR1 is SNHLY and CDR2 is FYNNEI in the germline V gene. CDR3 size: 15 residues. With V trimmed by 6 bases and J by 1 base, 5 bases remained unmatched. In nucleotides, the CDR3 is TGTGCCAGCAGCCCGCTAGCGGGAGGTTCCTACGAGCAGTACTTC. Protein sequence: CASSPLAGGSYEQYF.

The V call is TRBV7-7, the J call TRBJ2-2; TRBD1 might be the D (5 bases). Trimming left V 6 bases short and J 0 bases short, with 14 bases between. The CDR3 runs to 16 residues. The germline CDR1 and CDR2 sequences are SSHAT and FNYEAQ (reference sequence). The CDR3 region has the DNA TGTGCCAGCAGTTTTGGGGCTACCGCGAACACCGGGGAGCTGTTTTTT. Its translation: CASSFGATANTGELFF.

The CDR3 DNA reads TGTGCCAGCAGCTTTGGCAGGGACTATTCACCCCTCCACTTT. Translation: CASSFGRDYSPLHF. This chain links TRBV7-9 with TRBJ1-6, with D perhaps matching TRBD1 (5 bases). The V end was cut by 3 bases, the J end by 8 bases, with 11 bases between. The CDR3 consists of 14 residues. Germline CDR1 SEHNR, CDR2 FQNEAQ (reference sequence).

The chain couples TRBV11-3 to TRBJ2-5, with D possibly matching TRBD1 (6 bases). Germline V CDR1 and CDR2: SGHNT, YENEEA. Trimming cost V 5 bases and J 2 bases, with 27 bases left between them. The CDR3 is made up of 19 amino acids. The CDR3 DNA follows: TGTGCCAGCAGCCGACAAGACAGGTGGGTGTTGGAATTTCAAGAGACCCAGTACTTC. It yields the protein CASSRQDRWVLEFQETQYF.

The chain links TRBV19 to TRBJ1-1; the D is unclear. CDR3 length: 14 residues. Trimming left V 5 bases short and J 6 bases short, with 16 bases between. The V gene's germline CDR1 is LNHDA and CDR2 SQIVND (reference sequence). CDR3 DNA sequence: TGTGCCAGTAGTCAGAGGGCCACCTTGGCTGAAGCTTTCTTT. Protein product: CASSQRATLAEAFF.

The V gene is TRBV5-1, the J gene TRBJ2-3; the D gene is possibly TRBD2 (6 bases). Per germline, CDR1 SGHRS and CDR2 YFSETQ. This CDR3 is 15 amino acids long. The ends were cut back, 1 base at V and 6 bases at J, with 15 bases in the middle. In DNA, the CDR3 is TGCGCCAGCAGCTTGAATGGGGCGGGGTACGATACGCAGTATTTT. It encodes CASSLNGAGYDTQYF. Drawing the rest from reference TRBV5-1 and TRBJ2-3, the complete variable domain is KAGVTQTPRYLIKTRGQQVTLSCSPISGHRSVSWYQQTPGQGLQFLFEYFSETQRNKGNFPGRFSGRQFSNSRSEMNVSTLELGDSALYLCASSLNGAGYDTQYFGPGTRLTVL.

V usage is TRBV2 and J usage is TRBJ2-5; D call uncertain. The germline V gene encodes CDR1 SNHLY and CDR2 FYNNEI. This CDR3 has 13 amino acids. V lost 1 base, J lost 7 bases, and 10 bases lay in between. The CDR3 spells CASSEVTLGTQYF. Here the CDR3 DNA reads TGTGCCAGCAGTGAAGTTACTCTTGGGACCCAGTACTTC. The complete variable domain, with remaining parts taken from reference TRBV2 and TRBJ2-5, reads EPEVTQTPSHQVTQMGQEVILRCVPISNHLYFYWYRQILGQKVEFLVSFYNNEISEKSEIFDDQFSVERPDGSNFTLKIRSTKLEDSAMYFCASSEVTLGTQYFGPGTRLLVL.

J is TRBJ2-3 and V is TRBV7-2; D gene ambiguous. This CDR3 is 16 amino acids long. Between the trimmed V and J ends, which lost 5 bases and 9 bases, there was a span of 24 bases. The germline V gene encodes CDR1 SGHTA and CDR2 FQGNSA. The CDR3 sequence is CASSQYPALGDRTQYF. The CDR3, as DNA: TGTGCCAGCAGCCAATACCCCGCCCTAGGCGATAGGACGCAGTATTTT.

The chain combines TRBV12-3 or TRBV12-4 with TRBJ2-3, with 7 bases lining up with TRBD2. V dropped 6 bases and J dropped 7; count of bases not matched to a gene: 7. The CDR3 length is 13 residues. The CDR3 loop is CASSREAGNTQYF. CDR3 bases: TGTGCCAGCAGCCGCGAAGCGGGAAATACGCAGTATTTT.

The rearrangement links TRBV30 to TRBJ1-1; no definite D call. This CDR3 has 11 amino acids. Per the germline V gene, CDR1 is GTSNPN and CDR2 is SVGIG (reference sequence). Trimming removed 3 bases from V and 1 base from J, with 3 bases in between. The CDR3 DNA reads TGTGCCTGGAGGAGGAACACTGAAGCTTTCTTT. This sequence encodes CAWRRNTEAFF. Based on the CDR3 plus reference TRBV30 and TRBJ1-1, the full variable domain is SQTIHQWPATLVQPVGSPLSLECTVEGTSNPNLYWYRQAAGRGLQLLFYSVGIGQISSEVPQNLSASRPQDRQFILSSKKLLLSDSGFYLCAWRRNTEAFFGQGTRLTVV.

The chain employs TRBV5-4 and TRBJ2-2, with TRBD2 identical over 8 bases. Germline V gene lookup returns CDR1 SGHNT and CDR2 YYREEE (reference sequence). The CDR3 spans 17 residues. The V segment lost 0 bases and the J segment 0 bases; nucleotides outside the gene matches: 4. The CDR3 DNA sequence: TGTGCCAGCAGCTTGGGAGGAGCGGGGGCGAACACCGGGGAGCTGTTTTTT. It codes for CASSLGGAGANTGELFF.

J is TRBJ1-6 and V is TRBV7-2; the D gene is possibly TRBD1 (6 bases). This CDR3 comprises 14 residues. V shed 4 bases and J shed 6 bases, with 10 bases lying between them. Germline V gives CDR1 SGHTA, CDR2 FQGNSA. The CDR3 nucleotides read TGTGCCAGCAGCTATGGACAGCGTAATTCACCCCTCCACTTT. Protein sequence: CASSYGQRNSPLHF.

J is TRBJ2-1 and V is TRBV5-4; possible D gene TRBD2, 7 bases. The germline CDR1 and CDR2 sequences are SGHNT and YYREEE (reference sequence). CDR3 length equals 15 residues. Trimming took off 4 bases at V and 1 base at J, with 12 bases between the two ends. The CDR3 spells CASSTGRGSYNEQFF. The CDR3 DNA reads as TGTGCCAGCAGCACAGGGAGGGGATCCTACAATGAGCAGTTCTTC.